A single TCR beta chain is shown here with its context. Its specificity is not known. The V gene lost 4 bases and the J gene lost 8 bases, with 19 bases spanning the gap. The CDR3 runs to 15 residues. CDR1 SGHRS and CDR2 YFSETQ come from the germline V gene. cDNA libraries of TCR beta carried unique molecular identifiers. MiXCR, applied by TCRdb to the PCR reads, yields one record per CDR3 protein. The data contain almost 700,000 distinct CDR3 sequences, about 60% of them singletons. This specimen comes from a study of post-analysis software for immune sequencing data. Overall study findings and caveats: In multiple sclerosis, normalized Chao1 diversity was significantly below that of controls. Controls had lower frequencies than patients of four or five TRBV segments, which included TRBV5-6, TRBV5-1 and TRBV20-1.

V gene TRBV5-1 combines with J gene TRBJ2-1, with D possibly called TRBD1 or TRBD2 (5 bases each). The source material was blood. This sequence originates from a girl aged 2 to 9 with multiple sclerosis. The DNA of the CDR3 is TGCGCCAGCAGCCGGGACCGAACGGTTATGGATGAGCAGTTCTTC. The encoded protein is CASSRDRTVMDEQFF.